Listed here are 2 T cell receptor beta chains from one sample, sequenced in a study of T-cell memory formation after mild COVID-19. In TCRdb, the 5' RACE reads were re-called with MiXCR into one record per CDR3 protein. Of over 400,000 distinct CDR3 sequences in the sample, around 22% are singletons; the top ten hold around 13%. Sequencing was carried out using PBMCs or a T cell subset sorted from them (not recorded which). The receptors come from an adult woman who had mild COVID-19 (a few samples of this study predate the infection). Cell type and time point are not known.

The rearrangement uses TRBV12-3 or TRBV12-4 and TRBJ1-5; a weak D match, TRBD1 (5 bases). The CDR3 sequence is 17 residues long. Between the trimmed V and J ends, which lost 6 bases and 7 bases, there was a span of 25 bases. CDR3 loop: CASRPLREEKVNQPQHF. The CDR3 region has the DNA TGTGCCAGCAGACCTCTCAGGGAAGAGAAGGTTAACCAGCCCCAGCATTTT.

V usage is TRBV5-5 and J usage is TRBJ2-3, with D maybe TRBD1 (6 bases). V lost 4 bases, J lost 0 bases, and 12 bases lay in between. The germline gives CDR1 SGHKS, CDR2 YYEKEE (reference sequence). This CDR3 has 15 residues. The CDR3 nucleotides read TGTGCCAGCAGCACACAGGGTCAGAGCACAGATACGCAGTATTTT. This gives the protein CASSTQGQSTDTQYF.